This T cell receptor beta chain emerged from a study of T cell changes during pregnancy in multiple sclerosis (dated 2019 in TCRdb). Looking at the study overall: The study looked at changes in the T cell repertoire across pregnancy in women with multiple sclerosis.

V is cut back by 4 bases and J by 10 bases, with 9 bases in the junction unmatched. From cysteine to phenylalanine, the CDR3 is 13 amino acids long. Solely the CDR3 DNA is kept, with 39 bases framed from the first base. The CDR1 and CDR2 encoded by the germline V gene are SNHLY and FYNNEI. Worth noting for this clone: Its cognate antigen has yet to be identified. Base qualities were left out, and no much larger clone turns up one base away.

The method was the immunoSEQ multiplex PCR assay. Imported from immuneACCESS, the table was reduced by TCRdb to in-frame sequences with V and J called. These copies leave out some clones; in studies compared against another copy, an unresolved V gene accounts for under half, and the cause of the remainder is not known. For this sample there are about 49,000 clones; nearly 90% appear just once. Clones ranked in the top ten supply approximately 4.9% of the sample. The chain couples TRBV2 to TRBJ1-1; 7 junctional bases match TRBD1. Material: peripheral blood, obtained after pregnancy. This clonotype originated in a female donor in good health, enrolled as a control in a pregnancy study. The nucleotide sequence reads TGTGCCAGCAGTGGCCGGGACAGACTCGGAGCTTTCTTT. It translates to CASSGRDRLGAFF.